This T cell receptor beta chain derives from a study of blood T cells in healthy people across ages. The V gene's germline CDR1 is MNHEY and CDR2 SVGAGI. This CDR3 has 14 amino acids. This clonotype was seen more than once but under ten times. Combining a sample-barcoded 5' primer with a J-beta primer mix, a second PCR ran for about 7 to 12 cycles. A tag from a template-switch adaptor with 12 random nucleotides marked each cDNA molecule. Using its own MiXCR run on the 5' RACE reads, TCRdb lists one record per CDR3 protein. Found here are hundreds of thousands of distinct CDR3 sequences, more than 20% of them singletons; the top ten hold 3% to 4.5%.

The rearrangement joins TRBV6-5 to TRBJ2-5; either TRBD1 or TRBD2 may fit D (5 bases each). The closer fit of TRBJ2-7 to the DNA end suggests the J call may be wrong. The clonotype originates from a man in his sixties or seventies in good health. The sample consisted of blood. CDR3: CASKYEGPAYEQYF. DNA for the CDR3: TGTGCCAGCAAATACGAGGGGCCTGCCTACGAGCAGTACTTC.